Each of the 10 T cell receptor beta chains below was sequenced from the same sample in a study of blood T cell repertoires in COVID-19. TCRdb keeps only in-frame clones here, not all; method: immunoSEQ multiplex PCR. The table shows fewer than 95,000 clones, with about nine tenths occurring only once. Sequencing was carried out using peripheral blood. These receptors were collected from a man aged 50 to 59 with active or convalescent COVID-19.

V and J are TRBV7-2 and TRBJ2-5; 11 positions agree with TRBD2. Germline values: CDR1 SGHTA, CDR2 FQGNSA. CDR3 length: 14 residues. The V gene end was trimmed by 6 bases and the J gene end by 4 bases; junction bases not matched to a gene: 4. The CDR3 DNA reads TGTGCCAGCAGACTTAGCGGGGGGGCAGAGACCCAGTACTTC. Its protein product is CASRLSGGAETQYF.

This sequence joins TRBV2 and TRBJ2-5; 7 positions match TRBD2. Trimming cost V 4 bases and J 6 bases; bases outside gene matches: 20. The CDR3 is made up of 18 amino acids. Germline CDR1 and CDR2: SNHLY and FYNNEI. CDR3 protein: CASSGQWTEKVGGKTQYF. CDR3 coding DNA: TGTGCCAGCAGTGGTCAATGGACGGAGAAGGTGGGGGGGAAGACCCAGTACTTC.

CDR3 sequence (DNA): TGTGCCAGCAGTTCCCCACACCAACTAGCGGGACACAATGAGCAGTTCTTC. Residues: CASSSPHQLAGHNEQFF. The chain combines TRBV28 with TRBJ2-1, with 10 nucleotides matching TRBD2. CDR1 MDHEN and CDR2 SYDVKM come from the germline V gene. There are 17 residues in the CDR3. Trimming removed 4 bases from V and 5 bases from J; junction bases left unmatched: 11.

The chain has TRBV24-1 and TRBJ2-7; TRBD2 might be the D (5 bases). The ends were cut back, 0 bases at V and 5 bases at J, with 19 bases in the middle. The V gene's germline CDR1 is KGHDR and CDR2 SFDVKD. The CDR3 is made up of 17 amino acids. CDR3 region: CATSDLPAAARGDEQYF. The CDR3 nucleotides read TGTGCCACCAGTGATTTGCCGGCGGCAGCTCGGGGTGACGAGCAGTACTTC.

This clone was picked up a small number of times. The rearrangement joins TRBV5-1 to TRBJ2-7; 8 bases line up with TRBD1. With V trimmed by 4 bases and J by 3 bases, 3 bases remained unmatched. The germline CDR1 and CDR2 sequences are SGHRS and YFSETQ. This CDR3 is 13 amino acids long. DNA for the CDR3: TGCGCCAGCAGCATTGACAGGGGCTACGAGCAGTACTTC. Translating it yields CASSIDRGYEQYF.

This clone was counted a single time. The CDR3 sequence is CASTMTSGNNEQFF. The DNA of the CDR3 is TGTGCCAGCACTATGACTAGCGGAAACAATGAGCAGTTCTTC. The chain has TRBV6-5 and TRBJ2-1; TRBD2 matches 9 bases. Germline V CDR1 and CDR2: MNHEY, SVGAGI. J was trimmed by 5 bases and V by 7 bases; bases with no gene match: 6. There are 14 residues in the CDR3.

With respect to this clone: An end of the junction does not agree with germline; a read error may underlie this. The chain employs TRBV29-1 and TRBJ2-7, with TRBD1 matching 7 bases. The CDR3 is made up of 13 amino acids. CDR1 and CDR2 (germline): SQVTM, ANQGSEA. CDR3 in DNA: TGCAGCGGCCGACAGGGTTTCTCCGACGAGCAGTACTTC. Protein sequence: CSGRQGFSDEQYF.

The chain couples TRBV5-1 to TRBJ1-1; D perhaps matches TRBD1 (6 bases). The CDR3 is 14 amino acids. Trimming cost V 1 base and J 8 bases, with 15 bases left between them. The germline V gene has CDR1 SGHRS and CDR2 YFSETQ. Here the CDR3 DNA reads TGCGCCAGCAGCTTGTTGGGGGCGAGACAGGAAGCTTTCTTT. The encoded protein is CASSLLGARQEAFF.

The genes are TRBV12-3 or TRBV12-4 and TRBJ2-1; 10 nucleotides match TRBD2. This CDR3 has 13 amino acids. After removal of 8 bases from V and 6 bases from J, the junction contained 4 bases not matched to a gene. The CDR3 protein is CASALAGVNEQFF. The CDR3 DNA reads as TGTGCCAGCGCCCTAGCGGGAGTCAATGAGCAGTTCTTC.

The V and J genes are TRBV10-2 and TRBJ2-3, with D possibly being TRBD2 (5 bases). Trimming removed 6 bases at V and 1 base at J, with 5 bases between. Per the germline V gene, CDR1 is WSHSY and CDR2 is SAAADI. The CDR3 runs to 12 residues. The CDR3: CASSGGTDTQYF. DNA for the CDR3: TGCGCCAGCAGCGGGGGCACAGATACGCAGTATTTT.